This T cell receptor beta chain was sequenced during a study of T cells in Graves' hyperthyroidism and ophthalmopathy. Overall study: At the time of initial diagnosis and before any treatment, peripheral blood was collected.

Study conclusions and caveats: The model's output predicted ophthalmopathy at a median of about 5.9 months prior to onset.

TCR beta CDR3 regions were amplified from RNA transcripts. HTBI primers were the set used in a first-round RT-PCR of the TCR CDR3. TCRdb reprocessed the multiplex PCR reads with MiXCR, giving one entry per CDR3 protein. This sample has over 350,000 distinct CDR3 sequences, with less than 20% found just once. Unmatched junction bases numbered 13, after V lost 5 bases and J lost 8 bases. The CDR3 loop spans 16 amino acids. Germline CDR1 is SGHAT and CDR2 is FQNNGV. This clonotype turned up a few times. Its matching antigen is unknown. The rearrangement uses TRBV11-2 and TRBJ1-4; the match to TRBD1 covers 8 bases. Sequenced: blood. The receptor was isolated from a man aged 18 to 30 with Graves' ophthalmopathy. Here the CDR3 DNA reads TGTGCCAGCAGCCCACCGGGGGGGACAGGAGGCGAAAAACTGTTTTTT. Encoded protein: CASSPPGGTGGEKLFF.